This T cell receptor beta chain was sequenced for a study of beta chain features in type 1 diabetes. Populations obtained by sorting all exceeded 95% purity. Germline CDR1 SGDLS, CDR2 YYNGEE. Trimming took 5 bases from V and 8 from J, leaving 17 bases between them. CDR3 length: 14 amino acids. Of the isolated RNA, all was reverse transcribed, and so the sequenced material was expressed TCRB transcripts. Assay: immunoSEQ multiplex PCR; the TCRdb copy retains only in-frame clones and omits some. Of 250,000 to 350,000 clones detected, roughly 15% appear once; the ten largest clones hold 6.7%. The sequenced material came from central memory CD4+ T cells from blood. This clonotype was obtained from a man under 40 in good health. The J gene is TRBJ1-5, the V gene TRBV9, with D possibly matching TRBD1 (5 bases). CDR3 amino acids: CASSAGWTNEPQHF. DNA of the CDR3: TGTGCCAGCAGTGCCGGATGGACAAACGAGCCCCAGCATTTT.